This record concerns one TCR beta chain sequence. Its antigen is as yet unknown. Sequencing targeted expressed TCRB transcripts, as all isolated RNA had been reverse transcribed. TCRdb's table, derived via immunoSEQ multiplex PCR, lists solely in-frame clones and lacks some. The data show some 150,000 clones, with approximately 10% seen just once and less than 0.85% held by the top ten. The source of the sample is a study of beta chain features in type 1 diabetes. Overall study: The study found patients and healthy donors alike in age, gender and cell yields.

Sorted cells reached over 95% purity in every population. General study findings and limits: Among patients, naive, central memory and Treg TCRB repertoires appeared more similar than among healthy donors.

The sample comprised central memory CD4+ T cells from blood. This clonotype was obtained from a woman aged 40 to 50 in good health.

The CDR3 loop reads CASSEVAAGGQKLFF. The CDR3 bases are TGCGCCAGCAGTGAAGTCGCGGCAGGGGGGCAAAAACTGTTTTTT. The chain is built from TRBV10-2 and TRBJ1-4, with 7 bases matching TRBD1. Germline V CDR1 and CDR2: WSHSY, SAAADI. CDR3 length: 15 amino acids. V lost 3 bases and J lost 9; bases outside the gene matches: 10.